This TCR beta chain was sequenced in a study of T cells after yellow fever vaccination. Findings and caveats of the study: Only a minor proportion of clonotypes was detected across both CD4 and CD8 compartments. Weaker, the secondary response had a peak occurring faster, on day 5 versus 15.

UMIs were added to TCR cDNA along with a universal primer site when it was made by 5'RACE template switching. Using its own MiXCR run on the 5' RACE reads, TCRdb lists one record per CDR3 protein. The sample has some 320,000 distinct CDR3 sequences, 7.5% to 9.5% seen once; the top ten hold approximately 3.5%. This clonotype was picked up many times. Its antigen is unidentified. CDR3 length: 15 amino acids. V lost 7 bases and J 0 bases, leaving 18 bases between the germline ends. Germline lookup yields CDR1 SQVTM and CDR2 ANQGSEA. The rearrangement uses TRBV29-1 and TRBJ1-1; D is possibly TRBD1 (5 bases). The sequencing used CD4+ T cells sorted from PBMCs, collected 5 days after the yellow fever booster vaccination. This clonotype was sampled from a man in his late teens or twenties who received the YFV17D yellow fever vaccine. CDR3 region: CSGRGGWGMNTEAFF. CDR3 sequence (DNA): TGCAGCGGAAGGGGCGGCTGGGGTATGAACACTGAAGCTTTCTTT.